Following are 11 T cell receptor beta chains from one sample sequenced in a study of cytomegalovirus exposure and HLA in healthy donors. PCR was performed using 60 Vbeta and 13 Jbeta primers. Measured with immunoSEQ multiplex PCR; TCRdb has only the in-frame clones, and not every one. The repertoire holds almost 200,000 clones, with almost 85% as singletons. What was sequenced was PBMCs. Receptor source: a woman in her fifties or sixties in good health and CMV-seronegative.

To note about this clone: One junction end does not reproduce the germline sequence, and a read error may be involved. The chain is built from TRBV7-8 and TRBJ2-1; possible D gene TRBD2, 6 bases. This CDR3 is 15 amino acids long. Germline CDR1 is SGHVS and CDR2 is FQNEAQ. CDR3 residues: CASSLAPGYSNEQFF. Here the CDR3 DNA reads TGTGCCAGCAGCCTAGCGCCGGGATATAGCAATGAGCAGTTCTTC.

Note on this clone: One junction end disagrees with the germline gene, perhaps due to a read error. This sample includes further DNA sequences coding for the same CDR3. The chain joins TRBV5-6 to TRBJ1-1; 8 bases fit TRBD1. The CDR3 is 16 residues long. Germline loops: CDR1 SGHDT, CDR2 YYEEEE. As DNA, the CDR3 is TGTGCCAGCAGCGTTTATCCAGGGGACAGGAACACTGAGGCTTTCTTT. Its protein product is CASSVYPGDRNTEAFF.

CDR3 sequence: CASSLQTGGNQPQHF. CDR3 bases: TGTGCCAGCAGCTTACAGACAGGGGGGAATCAGCCCCAGCATTTT. The chain joins TRBV7-6 to TRBJ1-5, with 9 nucleotides matching TRBD1. Germline values: CDR1 SGHVS, CDR2 FNYEAQ. The CDR3 is 15 residues long. J gave up 4 bases and V 2 bases, and 3 bases lay outside the gene matches.

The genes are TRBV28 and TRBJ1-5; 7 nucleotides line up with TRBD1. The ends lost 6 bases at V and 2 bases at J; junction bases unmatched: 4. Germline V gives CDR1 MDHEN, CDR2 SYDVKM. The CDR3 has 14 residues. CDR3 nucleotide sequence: TGTGCCAGCAGCCCTAGGGGGCGCAATCAGCCCCAGCATTTT. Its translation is CASSPRGRNQPQHF.

The CDR3 DNA follows: TGTGCCAGCAGCTGGACTAGCGACCCAACCGGGGAGCTGTTTTTT. The encoded protein is CASSWTSDPTGELFF. The chain combines TRBV5-4 with TRBJ2-2; 9 bases are a match to TRBD2. Germline CDR1 SGHNT, CDR2 YYREEE (reference sequence). The CDR3 has 15 amino acids. V dropped 3 bases and J dropped 5; count of bases not matched to a gene: 5.

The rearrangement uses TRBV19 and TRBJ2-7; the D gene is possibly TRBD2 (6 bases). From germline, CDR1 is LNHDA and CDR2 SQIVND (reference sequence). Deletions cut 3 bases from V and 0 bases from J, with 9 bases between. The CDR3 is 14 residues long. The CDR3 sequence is CASSIGGSSYEQYF. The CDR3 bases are TGTGCCAGTAGTATTGGAGGGAGCTCCTACGAGCAGTACTTC.

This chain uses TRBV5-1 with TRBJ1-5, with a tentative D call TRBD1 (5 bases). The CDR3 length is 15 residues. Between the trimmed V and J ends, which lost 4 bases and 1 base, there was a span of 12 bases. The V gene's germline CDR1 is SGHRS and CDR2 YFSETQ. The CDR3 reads CASSMGVGSNQPQHF. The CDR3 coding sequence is TGCGCCAGCAGCATGGGGGTCGGGAGCAATCAGCCCCAGCATTTT. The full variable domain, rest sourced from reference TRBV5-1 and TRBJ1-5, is KAGVTQTPRYLIKTRGQQVTLSCSPISGHRSVSWYQQTPGQGLQFLFEYFSETQRNKGNFPGRFSGRQFSNSRSEMNVSTLELGDSALYLCASSMGVGSNQPQHFGDGTRLSIL.

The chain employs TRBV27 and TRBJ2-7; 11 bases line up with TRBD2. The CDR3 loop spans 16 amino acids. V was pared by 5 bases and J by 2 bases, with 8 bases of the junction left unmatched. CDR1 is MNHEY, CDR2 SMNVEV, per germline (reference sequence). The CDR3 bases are TGTGCCAGCAGTGAATCGTTAGCGGGAGGGCCCTACGAGCAGTACTTC. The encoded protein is CASSESLAGGPYEQYF.

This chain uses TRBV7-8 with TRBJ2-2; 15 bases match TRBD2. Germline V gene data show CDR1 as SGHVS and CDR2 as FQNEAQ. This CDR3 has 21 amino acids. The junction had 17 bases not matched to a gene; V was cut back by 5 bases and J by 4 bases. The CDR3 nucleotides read TGTGCCAGCAGCCATAACCCGTTCGGACTAGCGGGAGGGCCAGGCACCGGGGAGCTGTTTTTT. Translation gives CASSHNPFGLAGGPGTGELFF.

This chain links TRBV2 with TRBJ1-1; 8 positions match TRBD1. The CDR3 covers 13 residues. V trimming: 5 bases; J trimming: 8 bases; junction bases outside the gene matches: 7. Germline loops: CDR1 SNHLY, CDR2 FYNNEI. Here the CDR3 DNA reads TGTGCCAGCAGTCGAGACAGGGGCCGGGAAGCTTTCTTT. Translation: CASSRDRGREAFF. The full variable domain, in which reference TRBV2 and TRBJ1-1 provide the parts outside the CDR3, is EPEVTQTPSHQVTQMGQEVILRCVPISNHLYFYWYRQILGQKVEFLVSFYNNEISEKSEIFDDQFSVERPDGSNFTLKIRSTKLEDSAMYFCASSRDRGREAFFGQGTRLTVV.

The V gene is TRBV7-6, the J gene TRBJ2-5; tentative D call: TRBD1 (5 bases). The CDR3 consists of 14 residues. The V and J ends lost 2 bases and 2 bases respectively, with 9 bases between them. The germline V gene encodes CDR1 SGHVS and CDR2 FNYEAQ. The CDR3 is CASSLQGPQETQYF. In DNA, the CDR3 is TGTGCCAGCAGCTTACAGGGCCCGCAAGAGACCCAGTACTTC.